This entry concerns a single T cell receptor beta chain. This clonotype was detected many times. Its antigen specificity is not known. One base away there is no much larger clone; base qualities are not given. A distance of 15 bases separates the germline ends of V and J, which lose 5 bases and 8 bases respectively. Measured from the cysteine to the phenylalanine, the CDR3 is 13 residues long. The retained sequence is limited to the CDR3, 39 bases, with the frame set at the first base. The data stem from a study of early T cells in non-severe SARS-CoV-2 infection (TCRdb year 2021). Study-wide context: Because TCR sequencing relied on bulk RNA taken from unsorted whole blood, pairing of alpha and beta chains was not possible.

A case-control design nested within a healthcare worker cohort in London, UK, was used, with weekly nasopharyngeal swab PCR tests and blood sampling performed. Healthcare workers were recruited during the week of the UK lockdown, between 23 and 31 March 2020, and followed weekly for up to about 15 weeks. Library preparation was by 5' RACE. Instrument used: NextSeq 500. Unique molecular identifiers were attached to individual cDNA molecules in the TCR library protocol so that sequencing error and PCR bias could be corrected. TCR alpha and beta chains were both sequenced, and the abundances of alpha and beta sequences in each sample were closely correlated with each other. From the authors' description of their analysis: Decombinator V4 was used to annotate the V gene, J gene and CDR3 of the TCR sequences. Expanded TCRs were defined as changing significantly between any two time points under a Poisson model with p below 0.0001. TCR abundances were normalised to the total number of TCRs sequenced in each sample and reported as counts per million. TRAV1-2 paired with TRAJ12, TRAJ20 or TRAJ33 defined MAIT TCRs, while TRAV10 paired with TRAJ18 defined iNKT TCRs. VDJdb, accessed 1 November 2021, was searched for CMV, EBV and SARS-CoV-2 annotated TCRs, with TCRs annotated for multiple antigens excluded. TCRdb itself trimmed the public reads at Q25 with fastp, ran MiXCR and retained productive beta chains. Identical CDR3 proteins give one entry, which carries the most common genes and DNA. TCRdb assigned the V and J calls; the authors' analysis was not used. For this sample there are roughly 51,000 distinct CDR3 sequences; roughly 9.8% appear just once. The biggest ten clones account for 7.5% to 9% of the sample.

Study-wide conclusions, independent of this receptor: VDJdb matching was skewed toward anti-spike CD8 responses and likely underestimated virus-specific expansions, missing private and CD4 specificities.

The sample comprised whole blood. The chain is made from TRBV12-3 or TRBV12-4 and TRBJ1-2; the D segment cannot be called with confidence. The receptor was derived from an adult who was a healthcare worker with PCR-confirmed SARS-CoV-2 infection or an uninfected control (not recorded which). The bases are TGTGCCAGCAGTCCCCCCTCGGGCGACGGCTACACCTTC. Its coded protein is CASSPPSGDGYTF.